This is a list of T cell receptor beta chains from one sample in a study of CD8 T cells in Susac syndrome. TCRdb fed the immunoSEQ multiplex PCR reads into MiXCR, producing one record per CDR3 protein. The sample consists of more than 110,000 distinct CDR3 sequences, 95% of them appearing once. The sequencing input was CD4+ T cells from PBMCs. The receptors come from a human donor with Susac syndrome. The CDR3 runs from the conserved cysteine through the conserved F or W.

>TRBV7-9|TRBJ1-2
CASSLAYPGQAYGYTF
>TRBV7-9|TRBJ2-1
CASSFSGGNRYNEQFF
>TRBV19|TRBJ1-1
CASSTGVSTEAFF
>TRBV3-1|TRBJ2-7
CASSQERGRREQYF
>TRBV29-1|TRBJ1-5
CSVDQPQHF
>TRBV3-1|TRBJ1-1
CASSQGQGSAFF
>TRBV29-1|TRBJ2-5
CSVDRLKETQYF
>TRBV28|TRBJ1-2
CASRPAGEDYGYTF
>TRBV6-6|TRBJ1-1
CASSPEVRLAKAFF
>TRBV30|TRBJ2-7
CAWSASNYEQYF
>TRBV5-1|TRBJ2-7
CASSSMRSYEQYF
>TRBV12-3/TRBV12-4|TRBJ2-7
CASSYTRSHEQYF
>TRBV12-2|TRBJ2-7
CASRLARDNSYEQYF
>TRBV20-1|TRBJ2-3
CSAKTSGISTDTQYF
>TRBV12-3/TRBV12-4|TRBJ1-1
CASSFFPGNTEAFF
>TRBV12-3/TRBV12-4|TRBJ1-1
CASSFVMAAEAFF
>TRBV20-1|TRBJ1-1
CSASGGGATEAFF
>TRBV3-1|TRBJ1-5
CASSLTGPPNQPQHF
>TRBV5-1|TRBJ2-3
CASSRDHSTDTQYF
>TRBV7-8|TRBJ2-1
CASSQSYNEQFF
>TRBV2|TRBJ1-5
CASSPGSNQPQHF
>TRBV9|TRBJ2-6
CASSAQGGGDWTF
>TRBV5-4|TRBJ2-7
CASSLDRVEQYF
>TRBV24-1|TRBJ2-1
CATSDTNGSEQFF
>TRBV5-4|TRBJ2-3
CASSSGQVTDTQYF
>TRBV4-1|TRBJ1-4
CASSQGRINEKLFF
>TRBV12-3/TRBV12-4|TRBJ2-6
CASSFRGLRQGADGANVLTF
>TRBV29-1|TRBJ1-1
CSVEIGPGDAFF
>TRBV3-1|TRBJ2-5
CASSQDRDHGAQYF
>TRBV10-3|TRBJ2-7
CATAGLVYEQYF
>TRBV28|TRBJ1-1
CASSLRGTPKGNTEAFF
>TRBV25-1|TRBJ1-1
CASSESRANTEAFF
>TRBV2|TRBJ1-6
CASRGQGNNSPLHF
>TRBV20-1|TRBJ1-4
CSASRTGGYEKLFF
>TRBV30|TRBJ1-5
CAWSPGSNQPQHF
>TRBV30|TRBJ2-3
CAWSVGLGGNTQYF
>TRBV27|TRBJ2-1
CASSIRVTSGFHNEQFF
>TRBV11-1|TRBJ2-7
CASSRTGSLNEQYF
>TRBV28|TRBJ1-2
CASSLPRGHGYTF
>TRBV7-3|TRBJ1-1
CASSPTTGLEAFF
>TRBV4-3|TRBJ2-1
CASSRTSGINNEQFF
>TRBV29-1|TRBJ1-2
CSVRGTGTGAGYTF
>TRBV5-1|TRBJ2-7
CASSLSAGAYEQYF
>TRBV4-2|TRBJ2-1
CASSQDGGGNEQFF
>TRBV30|TRBJ1-1
CAWSVRWQEAFF
>TRBV30|TRBJ1-5
CAWSLGPNQPQHF
>TRBV3-1|TRBJ2-2
CASSQRLAPTAEELFF
>TRBV30|TRBJ1-1
CAWSRQGASVTEAFF
>TRBV4-1|TRBJ2-2
CASSQFLGDTGELFF
>TRBV29-1|TRBJ2-2
CSVLLSTNTGELFF
>TRBV29-1|TRBJ1-2
CSILVGIYGYTF
>TRBV4-2|TRBJ1-5
CASSQLFGRGYRGNSNQPQHF
>TRBV20-1|TRBJ2-7
CSARDPQRGYSYEQYF
>TRBV7-8|TRBJ1-6
CASSLGQGNNSPLHF
>TRBV5-1|TRBJ1-1
CASSLGGKNTEAFF
>TRBV20-1|TRBJ2-3
CSARAQFGTSGTDTQYF
>TRBV4-1|TRBJ2-1
CASSPIPVNTGQFF
>TRBV25-1|TRBJ1-1
CASSESPAHTEAFF
>TRBV29-1|TRBJ2-5
CSVAEWTAQETQYF
>TRBV11-2|TRBJ2-7
CASSTGTTMGDF